This record concerns one TCR beta chain sequence. Here immunoSEQ multiplex PCR was the method, and the copy in TCRdb shows in-frame clones only, minus some. In the table there are about 100,000 clones, around 85% of which are singletons. This record comes from a study of cytomegalovirus exposure and HLA in healthy donors. Trimming took 6 bases from V and 1 from J; bases not matched to a gene: 10. The germline V gene encodes CDR1 SGHTA and CDR2 FQGNSA. This CDR3 has 16 amino acids. The origin of this receptor is a woman between 18 and 29 years old in good health and CMV-seronegative. The genes are TRBV7-2 and TRBJ2-5; 8 positions agree with TRBD2. Sequencing was done on a sample of PBMCs. CDR3 protein: CASRAAGGGRQETQYF. The CDR3 region has the DNA TGTGCCAGCAGGGCAGCTGGCGGGGGGCGCCAAGAGACCCAGTACTTC.